Here is one T cell receptor (beta chain) with its context. This specimen comes from a study of blood T cell repertoires in COVID-19. Study-level background: The United States, Italy and Spain provided the acute and convalescent COVID-19 samples.

TCRdb keeps only in-frame clones here, not all; method: immunoSEQ multiplex PCR. The table records 60,000 to 75,000 clones, more than 70% of them present only once. Between the trimmed V and J ends, which lost 5 bases and 0 bases, there was a span of 8 bases. Germline V CDR1 and CDR2: SGHNT, YENEEA. This CDR3 region has 14 residues. The specimen sequenced was peripheral blood. The rearrangement links TRBV11-3 to TRBJ1-3; perhaps TRBD1 as D (6 bases). This sequence originates from a human donor in a cohort sampled during active COVID-19. Here the CDR3 reads CASSPGASGNTIYF. CDR3 coding DNA: TGTGCCAGCAGCCCAGGGGCCTCTGGAAACACCATATATTTT.